Listed below are T cell receptor beta chains from one sample, sequenced in a study of cytomegalovirus exposure and HLA in healthy donors. The table came from immunoSEQ multiplex PCR; TCRdb's copy has only in-frame clones and leaves some out. The repertoire holds fewer than 400,000 clones, with just over 85% as singletons. Sequenced material: PBMCs. The receptors were gathered from a woman aged 18-29 years in good health and CMV-seronegative. Each CDR3 is given with its conserved first and last residue. A D gene is named only where the DNA matches it firmly.

>TRBJ2-2|TRBV4-2|TRBD2
TGTGCCAGCAGCCTACCCATGGAACCGACTAGCAGGAACACCGGGGAGCTGTTTTTT
CASSLPMEPTSRNTGELFF
>TRBJ1-1|TRBV4-2|TRBD1
TGTGCCAGCAGCCAAGTTACCGGGACAGGGAATTTCAAAGCTTTCTTT
CASSQVTGTGNFKAFF
>TRBJ2-7|TRBV28|TRBD2
TGTGCCAGCAGTTCACCCGGGACTAGCGGGAGTAGGGTACCCTACGAGCAGTACTTC
CASSSPGTSGSRVPYEQYF
>TRBJ2-7|TRBV6-5|TRBD1
TGTGCCAGCACCCCCTCGGCGACAGGGGCCTACGAGCAGTACTTC
CASTPSATGAYEQYF
>TRBJ1-2|TRBV4-2|-
TGTGCCAGCAGCCAAGATTGGAGCCGGGGAGGAGGTGGCTACACCTTC
CASSQDWSRGGGGYTF
>TRBJ2-7|TRBV4-1|TRBD2
TGCGCCAGCAGCCAGGGGACTACCTCCTACGAGCAGTACTTC
CASSQGTTSYEQYF
>TRBJ1-2|TRBV5-1|-
TGCGCCAGCAGCCCCGGGGTGATGCCGAGGGTCTATGGCTACACCTTC
CASSPGVMPRVYGYTF
>TRBJ2-5|TRBV15|-
TGTGCCACCAGCAGAGAGGGGGGACGTGCCAGCGAGACCCAGTACTTC
CATSREGGRASETQYF
>TRBJ2-6|TRBV5-1|TRBD1
TGCGCCAGCGGGGCGACAGGGGACTGGGCCAACGTCCTGACTTTC
CASGATGDWANVLTF
>TRBJ2-1|TRBV7-6|TRBD1
TGTGCCAGCAGCTTAGCTAGCCAGACAGGGGTCTCCTACAATGAGCAGTTCTTC
CASSLASQTGVSYNEQFF
>TRBJ1-4|TRBV4-1|-
TGCGCCAGCAGCCAAGGTTACGGGGGATGGGGTGAAAAACTGTTTTTT
CASSQGYGGWGEKLFF
>TRBJ1-2|TRBV9|TRBD1
TGTGCCAGCAGCGTTGAGGACAGGCCCTCCTATGGCTACACCTTC
CASSVEDRPSYGYTF
>TRBJ1-1|TRBV4-1|-
TGCGCCAGCAGCCTTACGCGTGGTTCGGACACTGAAGCTTTCTTT
CASSLTRGSDTEAFF
>TRBJ2-7|TRBV7-2|-
TGTGCCAGCAGCTTAGCGGGAGGTTCCTACGAGCAGTACTTC
CASSLAGGSYEQYF
>TRBJ2-5|TRBV29-1|TRBD2
TGCAGCGTAGGGACTAGCTTCTCCAAAGAGACCCAGTACTTC
CSVGTSFSKETQYF